The 16 T cell receptor beta chains given below trace back to one sample, sequenced in a study of shared clonotypes between healthy human individuals. This table comes from immunoSEQ multiplex PCR, and its TCRdb copy is limited to in-frame clones, with some not included. Of roughly 650,000 clones listed, about 97% were seen once; the top ten hold about 0.057%. Sequenced sample: naive CD4+ T cells sorted from blood. Subset reported: CD45RA+ positively selected. Receptor source: a woman in her twenties or thirties in good health.

This clone was found once. V gene TRBV28 combines with J gene TRBJ1-4; 7 nucleotides align to TRBD1. Germline-derived CDR1 and CDR2 are MDHEN and SYDVKM. The CDR3 length is 14 residues. J gave up 5 bases and V 8 bases, and 8 bases lay outside the gene matches. CDR3 in amino acids: CASEETGRNEKLFF. In nucleotides, the CDR3 is TGTGCCAGCGAGGAGACAGGGCGGAATGAAAAACTGTTTTTT.

The rearrangement joins TRBV6-5 to TRBJ2-7; maybe TRBD1 (5 bases). Deletions cut 5 bases from V and 3 bases from J, with 11 bases between. The CDR3 has 13 amino acids. CDR1 MNHEY and CDR2 SVGAGI come from the germline V gene. The CDR3: CASSMTDGYEQYF. The CDR3 DNA reads as TGTGCCAGCAGTATGACAGACGGCTACGAGCAGTACTTC.

This sequence joins TRBV5-5 and TRBJ2-7, with D uncertain. The CDR3 extends over 16 amino acids. Trimming shortened V by 0 bases and J by 0 bases, and 13 bases separated the two germline ends. Germline V lookup: CDR1 SGHKS, CDR2 YYEKEE (reference sequence). The DNA for the CDR3 is TGTGCCAGCAGCTTGGGACACCACTTTATCTCCTACGAGCAGTACTTC. Its protein product is CASSLGHHFISYEQYF.

The CDR3 spells CASSGTSGSLWDTQYF. The CDR3 DNA reads as TGTGCCAGCAGCGGGACTAGCGGGAGCCTGTGGGATACGCAGTATTTT. The gene calls are TRBV9 and TRBJ2-3; 13 bases align to TRBD2. The CDR3 runs 16 residues. From germline, CDR1 is SGDLS and CDR2 YYNGEE. V was clipped by 3 bases and J by 6 bases; unmatched bases: 7.

In DNA, the CDR3 is TGTGCCAGCAGCTCGGGCGACTACGAGCAGTACTTC. As protein: CASSSGDYEQYF. The J gene is TRBJ2-7, the V gene TRBV7-3, with no clear D. Per germline, CDR1 SGHTA and CDR2 FQGTGA. Between the trimmed V and J ends, which lost 4 bases and 3 bases, there was a span of 7 bases. This CDR3 region has 12 residues. The full variable domain, its missing parts supplied by reference TRBV7-3 and TRBJ2-7, is GAGVSQTPSNKVTEKGKYVELRCDPISGHTALYWYRQSLGQGPEFLIYFQGTGAADDSGLPNDRFFAVRPEGSVSTLKIQRTERGDSAVYLCASSSGDYEQYFGPGTRLTVT.

The J gene is TRBJ2-7, the V gene TRBV28; 8 bases line up with TRBD1. CDR1 and CDR2 (germline): MDHEN, SYDVKM. This CDR3 spans 14 amino acids. V shed 7 bases, J shed 3 bases, and the junction held 8 bases outside the gene matches. CDR3 protein: CASNPRTGRYEQYF. For the CDR3, the DNA is TGTGCCAGCAACCCGAGGACAGGGCGCTACGAGCAGTACTTC. The whole variable domain, filled in from reference TRBV28 and TRBJ2-7, reads DVKVTQSSRYLVKRTGEKVFLECVQDMDHENMFWYRQDPGLGLRLIYFSYDVKMKEKGDIPEGYSVSREKKERFSLILESASTNQTSMYLCASNPRTGRYEQYFGPGTRLTVT.

The chain is built from TRBV5-4 and TRBJ2-7; the D gene is possibly TRBD2 (7 bases). The CDR3 has 15 residues. V lost 4 bases and J 5 bases, leaving 19 bases between the germline ends. Looked up from germline, CDR1 is SGHNT and CDR2 is YYREEE (reference sequence). Here the CDR3 reads CASSRQGGGMHEQYF. CDR3 nucleotide sequence: TGTGCCAGCAGCCGCCAAGGGGGAGGGATGCACGAGCAGTACTTC.

The rearrangement joins TRBV27 to TRBJ1-1; no definite D call. V dropped 6 bases and J dropped 1 base, with 12 bases sitting between them. Germline CDR1 and CDR2: MNHEY and SMNVEV (reference sequence). The CDR3 covers 14 residues. CDR3 DNA sequence: TGTGCCAGCAGGGAACAGACGTCGAACACTGAAGCTTTCTTT. The encoded protein is CASREQTSNTEAFF.

This sequence joins TRBV6-5 and TRBJ1-5; D call uncertain. Germline V CDR1 and CDR2: MNHEY, SVGAGI. This CDR3 contains 14 residues. The V end was cut by 5 bases, the J end by 2 bases, with 10 bases between. The DNA for the CDR3 is TGTGCCAGCAGTCGCCGGCAGGGCAATCAGCCCCAGCATTTT. Translating gives CASSRRQGNQPQHF.

As concerns this clone: Other DNA sequences in the same sample also yield this CDR3. V and J are TRBV9 and TRBJ2-2; TRBD1 might be the D (6 bases). Between the trimmed V and J ends, which lost 0 bases and 1 base, there was a span of 10 bases. In germline, CDR1 is SGDLS, CDR2 YYNGEE. The CDR3 extends over 16 amino acids. CDR3 amino acids: CASSVGGGQNTGELFF. The DNA of the CDR3 is TGTGCCAGCAGCGTAGGTGGGGGCCAGAACACCGGGGAGCTGTTTTTT.

The V gene is TRBV5-1, the J gene TRBJ2-1; D call uncertain. Deletions cut 4 bases from V and 0 bases from J, with 5 bases between. Per the germline V gene, CDR1 is SGHRS and CDR2 is YFSETQ. There are 13 residues in the CDR3. In DNA form, the CDR3 reads TGCGCCAGCAGCCAGAGCTCCTACAATGAGCAGTTCTTC. This gives the protein CASSQSSYNEQFF.

The V gene is TRBV27, the J gene TRBJ2-4, with a tentative D call TRBD1 (5 bases). Germline V gene sequence: CDR1 MNHEY, CDR2 SMNVEV (reference sequence). This CDR3 is built from 17 residues. Between the trimmed V and J ends, which lost 4 bases and 1 base, there was a span of 17 bases. The CDR3 DNA reads as TGTGCCAGCAGTTACAGGCTTACCAATGAGGCCAAAAACATTCAGTACTTC. Protein product: CASSYRLTNEAKNIQYF.

This chain links TRBV4-1 with TRBJ2-7; D gene uncertain. The CDR3 is 15 residues long. CDR1 and CDR2 from the germline V gene are MGHRA and YSYEKL. V lost 0 bases and J 4 bases, leaving 13 bases between the germline ends. The CDR3 DNA reads TGCGCCAGCAGCCAAGATCCGTCAGGCTTGTACGAGCAGTACTTC. As protein: CASSQDPSGLYEQYF.

This chain connects TRBV6-6 to TRBJ2-7, with 9 bases that match TRBD2. Germline V gene sequence: CDR1 MNHNY, CDR2 SVGAGI (reference sequence). The CDR3 length is 15 residues. With 3 bases clipped from V and 4 bases from J, the junction kept 7 bases outside the gene matches. CDR3 DNA: TGTGCCAGCAGTTATAATGGACTAGCGACATACGAGCAGTACTTC. This sequence encodes CASSYNGLATYEQYF.

The rearrangement joins TRBV6-6 to TRBJ2-7; D gene uncertain. V lost 6 bases to trimming and J lost 3 bases, with 6 bases between them. CDR3 length: 11 amino acids. From germline, CDR1 is MNHNY and CDR2 SVGAGI (reference sequence). The CDR3 reads CASRKFYEQYF. The CDR3 nucleotides are TGTGCCAGCAGAAAATTCTACGAGCAGTACTTC.

The chain combines TRBV7-2 with TRBJ1-1; D gene ambiguous. V lost 2 bases and J 1 base, leaving 5 bases between the germline ends. The CDR3 runs 13 residues. Germline-derived CDR1 and CDR2 are SGHTA and FQGNSA. The CDR3 sequence is CASSLSENTEAFF. Here the CDR3 DNA reads TGTGCCAGCAGCTTATCAGAGAACACTGAAGCTTTCTTT.